This T cell receptor (beta chain) was recovered during a study of CD8+ T cells in alopecia areata. The overall study: The authors scored treated patients' severity by affected scalp percentage.

V gave up 3 bases and J gave up 4 bases, with 10 bases separating them. Germline V CDR1 and CDR2: SGHDT, YYEEEE. This CDR3 is 13 amino acids long. Once RNA had been extracted, it was reverse transcribed into cDNA to act as the sequencing template. Data came from immunoSEQ multiplex PCR; TCRdb stores just in-frame clones and leaves some out. Among roughly 180,000 clones, around 51% were seen once, and the ten largest hold about 9.5%. Treatment specified: oral pan-JAK inhibitor, 5-10 mg twice daily. Cell sorting on a FACSAria was used to separate CD4+ and CD8+ T cells from the PBMCs. The TCR comes from a human donor with alopecia areata. This sample comprised CD8+ T cells sorted from blood, obtained at week 52, from a patient treated with tofacitinib. The chain couples TRBV5-6 to TRBJ1-2; no clear D. CDR3 residues: CASSSDGPYGYTF. CDR3 bases: TGTGCCAGCAGCTCTGACGGACCCTATGGCTACACCTTC.